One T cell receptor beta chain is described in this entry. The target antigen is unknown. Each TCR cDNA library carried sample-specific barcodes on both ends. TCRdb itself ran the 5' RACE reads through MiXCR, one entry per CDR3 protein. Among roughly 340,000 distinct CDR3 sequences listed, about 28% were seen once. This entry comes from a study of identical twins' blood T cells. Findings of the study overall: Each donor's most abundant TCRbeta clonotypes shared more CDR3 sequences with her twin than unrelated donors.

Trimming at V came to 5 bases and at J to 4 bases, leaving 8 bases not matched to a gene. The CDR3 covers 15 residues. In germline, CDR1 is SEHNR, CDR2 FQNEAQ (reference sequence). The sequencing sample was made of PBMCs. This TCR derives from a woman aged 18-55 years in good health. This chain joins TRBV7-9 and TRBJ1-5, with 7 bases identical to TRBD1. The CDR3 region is CASSQDRDLNQPQHF. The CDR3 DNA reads TGTGCCAGCAGCCAAGACAGGGACCTAAATCAGCCCCAGCATTTT.